These 26 T cell receptor beta chains came from one sample sequenced in a study of blood T cell repertoires in COVID-19. Generated by immunoSEQ multiplex PCR, the TCRdb table keeps only in-frame clones and is missing some. In the table there are a few hundred thousand clones, approximately 91% of which are singletons. The sequenced sample consisted of PBMCs or T cells enriched from blood (not recorded which). The receptor set was obtained from a woman in her thirties or forties who had recovered from COVID-19.

The chain has TRBV30 and TRBJ2-2; the match to TRBD1 covers 9 bases. In germline, CDR1 is GTSNPN, CDR2 SVGIG (reference sequence). This CDR3 region has 16 residues. J lost 3 bases, V lost 3 bases, and 8 bases had no gene match. The DNA of the CDR3 is TGTGCCTGGAGGGTAAAGGGACAGGGCTACACCGGGGAGCTGTTTTTT. Its translation: CAWRVKGQGYTGELFF.

The CDR3 DNA reads TGTGCCAGCCACAAGCGGGGTGAGAATCAGCCCCAGCATTTT. Protein product: CASHKRGENQPQHF. J is TRBJ1-5 and V is TRBV21-1. TRBV21-1 is assigned pseudogene status. The CDR3 contains 14 residues.

J is TRBJ2-7 and V is TRBV7-3, with 9 bases matching TRBD1. This CDR3 has 15 residues. Germline lookup yields CDR1 SGHTA and CDR2 FQGTGA. Trimming at V came to 3 bases and at J to 5 bases, leaving 8 bases not matched to a gene. The CDR3 is CASSLQYGTGNEQYF. The DNA for the CDR3 is TGTGCCAGCAGCTTGCAGTACGGGACAGGGAACGAGCAGTACTTC.

V gene TRBV30 combines with J gene TRBJ2-7; 12 bases match TRBD2. CDR1 GTSNPN and CDR2 SVGIG come from the germline V gene (reference sequence). The CDR3 is 16 amino acids. The V segment lost 3 bases and the J segment 0 bases; nucleotides outside the gene matches: 6. The CDR3 DNA is TGTGCCTGGAGGCCTAGCGGGAGGGCTATCTCCTACGAGCAGTACTTC. This sequence encodes CAWRPSGRAISYEQYF.

The rearrangement links TRBV6-5 to TRBJ1-5; D gene uncertain. Trimming shortened V by 0 bases and J by 0 bases, and 9 bases separated the two germline ends. The CDR3 is made up of 16 amino acids. Germline V CDR1 and CDR2: MNHEY, SVGAGI. The CDR3 sequence is CASSYSTSSSNQPQHF. The CDR3 bases are TGTGCCAGCAGTTACTCGACATCTTCTAGCAATCAGCCCCAGCATTTT.

The chain combines TRBV24-1 with TRBJ2-7; D is uncertain. The V end was cut by 11 bases, the J end by 1 base, with 17 bases between. This CDR3 has 14 residues. The germline V gene encodes CDR1 KGHDR and CDR2 SFDVKD. CDR3 in DNA: TGTGCCATCTGGGCCTTAAGTTCTTCCTACGAGCAGTACTTC. This gives the protein CAIWALSSSYEQYF.

A single count supports this clone. V and J are TRBV29-1 and TRBJ2-2, with D perhaps TRBD1 (5 bases). This CDR3 is built from 13 residues. Germline V gene sequence: CDR1 SQVTM, CDR2 ANQGSEA. V gave up 3 bases and J gave up 2 bases, with 7 bases separating them. In DNA, the CDR3 is TGCAGCGTTGACAGGGCCAACACCGGGGAGCTGTTTTTT. It specifies CSVDRANTGELFF.

The rearrangement links TRBV7-8 to TRBJ2-2, with 8 bases matching TRBD1. Germline V lookup: CDR1 SGHVS, CDR2 FQNEAQ. J gave up 6 bases and V 4 bases, and 10 bases lay outside the gene matches. The CDR3 extends over 16 amino acids. This CDR3 reads CASSYRPGQGSGELFF. For the CDR3, the DNA is TGTGCCAGCAGCTACCGACCCGGACAGGGTTCCGGGGAGCTGTTTTTT. Looking up the rest from reference TRBV7-8 and TRBJ2-2 gives the full variable domain: GAGVSQSPRYKVAKRGQDVALRCDPISGHVSLFWYQQALGQGPEFLTYFQNEAQLDKSGLPSDRFFAERPEGSVSTLKIQRTQQEDSAVYLCASSYRPGQGSGELFFGEGSRLTVL.

J is TRBJ1-4 and V is TRBV4-3; the D is unclear. V was shortened by 1 base and J by 11 bases, with 11 bases between the two germline ends. Germline V gene sequence: CDR1 LGHNA, CDR2 YSLEER. The CDR3 is 13 residues long. CDR3: CASSQVEGRKLFF. The CDR3 DNA reads as TGCGCCAGCAGCCAAGTGGAGGGCCGTAAACTGTTTTTT.

J is TRBJ1-4 and V is TRBV7-9; no definite D call. V lost 1 base and J lost 15, with 12 bases in between. In germline, CDR1 is SEHNR, CDR2 FQNEAQ (reference sequence). CDR3 length equals 12 residues. This chain's CDR3 is CASSLVGESMFF. CDR3 bases: TGTGCCAGCAGCTTAGTCGGAGAGAGTATGTTTTTT.

The V and J genes are TRBV9 and TRBJ2-6; D may be TRBD1 (6 bases). Trimming took off 3 bases at V and 2 bases at J, with 12 bases between the two ends. The CDR3 length is 16 residues. Germline V gene lookup returns CDR1 SGDLS and CDR2 YYNGEE. CDR3 residues: CASSARGGAGANVLTF. As DNA, the CDR3 is TGTGCCAGCAGCGCCAGGGGTGGGGCTGGGGCCAACGTCCTGACTTTC.

This clone was observed once. V is TRBV25-1 and J is TRBJ1-1, with 7 nucleotides matching TRBD1. The V segment lost 4 bases and the J segment 2 bases; nucleotides outside the gene matches: 4. The CDR3 is 14 amino acids. From germline, CDR1 is MGHDK and CDR2 SYGVNS. The chain's CDR3 is CASSVGQVNTEAFF. CDR3 bases: TGTGCCAGCAGTGTTGGACAGGTAAACACTGAAGCTTTCTTT.

CDR3 DNA: TGTGCCTGGAGCGGGGCGGGGATGATTTACAATGAGCAGTTCTTC. It specifies CAWSGAGMIYNEQFF. The chain employs TRBV30 and TRBJ2-1; weak D call: TRBD2 (6 bases). Per germline, CDR1 GTSNPN and CDR2 SVGIG (reference sequence). CDR3 length: 15 residues. V lost 3 bases and J 4 bases, leaving 16 bases between the germline ends.

The genes are TRBV12-5 and TRBJ2-1, with D possibly matching TRBD2 (6 bases). This CDR3 region has 13 residues. With 6 bases removed from V and 10 bases from J, the gap between germline ends came to 16 bases. Germline V gene lookup returns CDR1 LGHNT and CDR2 FRNRAP. The CDR3 region is CASGRDFGGEQFF. The DNA of the CDR3 is TGTGCTAGTGGAAGGGACTTCGGCGGGGAGCAGTTCTTC.

Here the CDR3 DNA reads TGTGCCAGCAGTTTCGGGGACAGGGCTAATGAAAAACTGTTTTTT. Protein sequence: CASSFGDRANEKLFF. The V call is TRBV28, the J call TRBJ1-4; 9 bases line up with TRBD1. The CDR3 sequence is 15 residues long. Per germline, CDR1 MDHEN and CDR2 SYDVKM. After removal of 3 bases from V and 3 bases from J, the junction contained 2 bases not matched to a gene.

V and J are TRBV19 and TRBJ1-1, with D tentatively TRBD1 (6 bases). The ends were cut back, 0 bases at V and 3 bases at J, with 11 bases in the middle. The CDR3 extends over 15 amino acids. Germline V lookup: CDR1 LNHDA, CDR2 SQIVND (reference sequence). The CDR3 DNA is TGTGCCAGTAGTATAGATGGGACAACTTACACTGAAGCTTTCTTT. This gives the protein CASSIDGTTYTEAFF.

The chain has TRBV30 and TRBJ2-7, with D possibly matching TRBD2 (7 bases). CDR1 and CDR2 (germline): GTSNPN, SVGIG (reference sequence). This CDR3 has 14 residues. The V end lost 2 bases, the J end lost 3 bases, and 14 bases lay between the germline ends. The CDR3, as DNA: TGTGCCTGGAGTTGGGGGGGCGGCGGCTACGAGCAGTACTTC. It encodes CAWSWGGGGYEQYF.

The J gene is TRBJ1-1, the V gene TRBV5-5, with D possibly matching TRBD1 (5 bases). V lost 0 bases to trimming and J lost 1 base, with 13 bases between them. Looked up from germline, CDR1 is SGHKS and CDR2 is YYEKEE (reference sequence). The CDR3 contains 16 residues. This CDR3 reads CASSLAPRVGNTEAFF. The CDR3 DNA sequence: TGTGCCAGCAGCTTGGCCCCCAGGGTCGGGAACACTGAAGCTTTCTTT.

The V and J genes are TRBV30 and TRBJ1-2, with TRBD1 matching over 7 bases. In germline, CDR1 is GTSNPN, CDR2 SVGIG (reference sequence). The length of the CDR3 is 13 residues. The trim removed 4 bases at V and 2 bases at J, leaving 4 bases unmatched. The CDR3 nucleotides read TGTGCCTGGAACGCACAGGGGAACTATGGCTACACCTTC. It codes for CAWNAQGNYGYTF.

The V and J genes are TRBV2 and TRBJ2-5, with 8 bases that match TRBD2. CDR3 length equals 14 residues. The trim removed 8 bases at V and 2 bases at J, leaving 7 bases unmatched. The V gene's germline CDR1 is SNHLY and CDR2 FYNNEI. The CDR3 region is CASDLAGGQETQYF. DNA of the CDR3: TGTGCCAGCGACTTGGCGGGGGGACAAGAGACCCAGTACTTC.

The V gene is TRBV7-2, the J gene TRBJ2-1, with 11 bases fitting TRBD2. The J segment lost 10 bases and the V segment lost 3 bases, leaving 8 bases of the junction unmatched. The CDR3 has 15 amino acids. Germline V gene sequence: CDR1 SGHTA, CDR2 FQGNSA. In DNA form, the CDR3 reads TGTGCCAGCAGCTTTGTTAGCGGGGGGGCCGGAGAGCAGTTCTTC. It yields the protein CASSFVSGGAGEQFF. Based on the CDR3 plus reference TRBV7-2 and TRBJ2-1, the full variable domain is GAGVSQSPSNKVTEKGKDVELRCDPISGHTALYWYRQSLGQGLEFLIYFQGNSAPDKSGLPSDRFSAERTGGSVSTLTIQRTQQEDSAVYLCASSFVSGGAGEQFFGPGTRLTVL.

The chain employs TRBV6-5 and TRBJ1-2; 7 nucleotides line up with TRBD1. Germline V gene sequence: CDR1 MNHEY, CDR2 SVGAGI. This CDR3 is built from 14 residues. V lost 5 bases to trimming and J lost 8 bases; unmatched junction nucleotides: 11. The DNA of the CDR3 is TGTGCCAGCAGTCTAGACAGGGCGAGCTGGGGCTACACCTTC. Its translation is CASSLDRASWGYTF.

The chain uses TRBV29-1 and TRBJ2-7; 10 bases are a match to TRBD1. Trimming at V came to 6 bases and at J to 6 bases, leaving 5 bases not matched to a gene. The CDR3 loop spans 12 amino acids. CDR1 SQVTM and CDR2 ANQGSEA come from the germline V gene. The chain's CDR3 is CSVGQGMFEQYF. The CDR3 DNA follows: TGCAGCGTGGGACAGGGGATGTTCGAGCAGTACTTC.

J is TRBJ2-3 and V is TRBV18; 7 bases map to TRBD2. The V segment lost 3 bases and the J segment 0 bases; nucleotides outside the gene matches: 3. CDR3 length equals 15 residues. Germline V lookup: CDR1 KGHSH, CDR2 LQKENI. CDR3 nucleotides: TGTGCCAGCTCACCGGGACTAACCAGCACAGATACGCAGTATTTT. Its protein is CASSPGLTSTDTQYF.

The chain employs TRBV6-2 or TRBV6-3 and TRBJ1-2, with 9 bases aligning to TRBD1. The ends lost 0 bases at V and 7 bases at J; junction bases unmatched: 12. CDR1 is MNHEY and CDR2 is SVGEGT in the germline V gene. This CDR3 spans 17 amino acids. CDR3 bases: TGTGCCAGCAGTTACTCGGGACAGGGTCCGCTAACTATTGGCTACACCTTC. Translating gives CASSYSGQGPLTIGYTF.

The J gene is TRBJ1-6, the V gene TRBV28; D may be TRBD1 (5 bases). This CDR3 contains 15 residues. Trimming shortened V by 6 bases and J by 4 bases, and 13 bases separated the two germline ends. The germline V gene has CDR1 MDHEN and CDR2 SYDVKM. This chain's CDR3 is CASSPSRGYNSPLHF. The CDR3 DNA follows: TGTGCCAGCAGCCCTTCGCGGGGGTATAATTCACCCCTCCACTTT.